This T cell receptor (beta chain) was retrieved from a study of T cells after yellow fever vaccination. The study, taken as a whole, reports: After the booster, 95% to 98% of CD4 and 75% to 90% of CD8 primary-response clones were re-detected.

The table lists this clonotype with many counts. Its antigen is unidentified. Per the germline V gene, CDR1 is SQVTM and CDR2 is ANQGSEA. V shed 6 bases and J 1 base; nucleotides not matched to a gene: 6. The CDR3 is 14 amino acids. Making TCR cDNA involved 5'RACE template switching, which added UMIs and a universal primer site. TCRdb reprocessed the 5' RACE reads with MiXCR, giving one entry per CDR3 protein. The data show hundreds of thousands of distinct CDR3 sequences, with more than 9% seen just once and 15% held by the top ten. This sequence originates from a man younger than 40 who received the YFV17D yellow fever vaccine. Source: PBMCs, taken on the day of the yellow fever booster vaccination. This chain links TRBV29-1 with TRBJ1-5, with 7 nucleotides matching TRBD1. The chain's CDR3 is CSVAVQGSNQPQHF. The CDR3 nucleotides are TGCAGCGTGGCGGTACAGGGGAGCAATCAGCCCCAGCATTTT.